Presented here are 29 T cell receptor beta chains from one specimen sequenced in a study of shared clonotypes between healthy human individuals. Data came from immunoSEQ multiplex PCR; TCRdb stores just in-frame clones and leaves some out. Among fewer than 550,000 clones listed, about 80% were seen once. The sample consisted of PBMCs. These receptor sequences come from a woman aged 40-49 years in good health. Some clones in this sample may be carry-over from other donors' samples.

The chain employs TRBV19 and TRBJ2-7; TRBD1 might be the D (5 bases). V was cut by 4 bases and J by 3 bases, with 7 bases left in between. Per germline, CDR1 LNHDA and CDR2 SQIVND (reference sequence). This CDR3 is 12 amino acids long. In DNA form, the CDR3 reads TGTGCCAGTAGTAGCGACAGCTACGAGCAGTACTTC. It codes for CASSSDSYEQYF.

The chain employs TRBV2 and TRBJ2-2; 7 positions agree with TRBD2. Germline CDR1 and CDR2: SNHLY and FYNNEI. There are 15 residues in the CDR3. Germline trimming cut 7 bases from V and 6 bases from J; bases unmatched to any gene: 11. The CDR3 bases are TGTGCCAGCACCGCTCGAAGGGGAGGGGCCGGGGAGCTGTTTTTT. Translation gives CASTARRGGAGELFF.

This clone was seen once. The chain is built from TRBV5-1 and TRBJ1-2, with 7 bases fitting TRBD1. The CDR3 totals 16 residues. The junction had 10 bases not matched to a gene; V was cut back by 4 bases and J by 1 base. Germline V lookup: CDR1 SGHRS, CDR2 YFSETQ. The chain's CDR3 is CASSPWDSLRNYGYTF. The CDR3 bases are TGCGCCAGCAGCCCCTGGGACAGTCTACGTAACTATGGCTACACCTTC.

The chain has TRBV7-8 and TRBJ2-7; 8 nucleotides match TRBD2. V lost 2 bases, J lost 3 bases, and 3 bases stayed unmatched. CDR3 length: 14 residues. Germline CDR1 and CDR2: SGHVS and FQNEAQ. The CDR3 DNA follows: TGTGCCAGCAGCTTACCCGGGACTAGCTACGAGCAGTACTTC. This translates into CASSLPGTSYEQYF.

The V and J genes are TRBV21-1 and TRBJ2-7. TRBV21-1 is a documented pseudogene. The CDR3 has 17 residues. DNA of the CDR3: TGTGCCAGCAGCAATCAGGACACCCTACGGGATGCCTACGAGCAGTACTTC. Its translation is CASSNQDTLRDAYEQYF.

V and J are TRBV5-1 and TRBJ2-1; 15 bases are shared with TRBD2. Germline V gene sequence: CDR1 SGHRS, CDR2 YFSETQ. The CDR3 is 21 amino acids. After removal of 2 bases from V and 4 bases from J, the junction contained 16 bases not matched to a gene. The CDR3: CASSLSRAGGGLAGGYNEQFF. The CDR3 DNA reads as TGCGCCAGCAGCTTAAGTAGGGCAGGCGGTGGACTAGCGGGAGGGTACAATGAGCAGTTCTTC.

This sequence joins TRBV5-4 and TRBJ2-1; TRBD1 is a possible D gene (6 bases). This CDR3 spans 12 amino acids. From germline, CDR1 is SGHNT and CDR2 YYREEE (reference sequence). Trimming removed 4 bases at V and 8 bases at J, with 10 bases between. Here the CDR3 reads CASSKTGYEQFF. CDR3 nucleotides: TGTGCCAGCAGCAAAACAGGGTATGAGCAGTTCTTC.

The V and J genes are TRBV5-1 and TRBJ2-3; 13 nucleotides line up with TRBD2. The V and J ends lost 4 bases and 5 bases, in that order; junction bases with no gene match: 7. Germline CDR1 is SGHRS and CDR2 is YFSETQ. CDR3 size: 16 residues. CDR3 DNA: TGCGCCAGCAGCCCAGGACTAGCGGGAGTTGTAGATACGCAGTATTTT. Amino acid sequence: CASSPGLAGVVDTQYF. The complete variable domain, with remaining parts taken from reference TRBV5-1 and TRBJ2-3, reads KAGVTQTPRYLIKTRGQQVTLSCSPISGHRSVSWYQQTPGQGLQFLFEYFSETQRNKGNFPGRFSGRQFSNSRSEMNVSTLELGDSALYLCASSPGLAGVVDTQYFGPGTRLTVL.

The J gene is TRBJ1-2, the V gene TRBV29-1; no reliable D call. The ends were cut back, 0 bases at V and 5 bases at J, with 13 bases in the middle. This CDR3 is built from 14 residues. Per germline, CDR1 SQVTM and CDR2 ANQGSEA. The CDR3 DNA is TGCAGCGTTGAAGATCCGGGCTTGACATATGGCTACACCTTC. Translating it yields CSVEDPGLTYGYTF.

The chain has TRBV28 and TRBJ2-1; TRBD2 agrees at 11 bases. Trimming took 8 bases from V and 3 from J; bases not matched to a gene: 0. CDR1 MDHEN and CDR2 SYDVKM come from the germline V gene. The CDR3 is 13 residues long. The CDR3 bases are TGTGCCAGCGGGACTAGCGGCTACAATGAGCAGTTCTTC. This translates into CASGTSGYNEQFF. Looking up the rest from reference TRBV28 and TRBJ2-1 gives the full variable domain: DVKVTQSSRYLVKRTGEKVFLECVQDMDHENMFWYRQDPGLGLRLIYFSYDVKMKEKGDIPEGYSVSREKKERFSLILESASTNQTSMYLCASGTSGYNEQFFGPGTRLTVL.

V usage is TRBV29-1 and J usage is TRBJ2-1, with 13 bases matching TRBD2. The CDR3 sequence is 13 residues long. The V and J ends lost 7 bases and 7 bases, in that order; junction bases with no gene match: 4. Per germline, CDR1 SQVTM and CDR2 ANQGSEA. CDR3 bases: TGCAGCGGGCAACTAGCGGGAGGGAATGAGCAGTTCTTC. This encodes CSGQLAGGNEQFF.

V usage is TRBV19 and J usage is TRBJ1-5; D may be TRBD1 (5 bases). V was shortened by 2 bases and J by 5 bases, with 10 bases between the two germline ends. The CDR3 consists of 14 residues. Germline CDR1 is LNHDA and CDR2 is SQIVND (reference sequence). CDR3 sequence reads: CASSIPGWDQPQHF. The CDR3, as DNA: TGTGCCAGTAGTATACCAGGGTGGGATCAGCCCCAGCATTTT.

As to this clone: Within the sample, other DNA sequences also encode this same CDR3. The V and J genes are TRBV9 and TRBJ2-7; possible D gene TRBD2, 6 bases. Trimming shortened V by 0 bases and J by 6 bases, and 13 bases separated the two germline ends. CDR3 size: 14 residues. Per germline, CDR1 SGDLS and CDR2 YYNGEE. CDR3 bases: TGTGCCAGCAGCGTAGGGCCAGCGGGCGGCGAGCAGTACTTC. Its translation: CASSVGPAGGEQYF.

The rearrangement uses TRBV19 and TRBJ1-2, with a weak D call TRBD1 (6 bases). This CDR3 is 14 amino acids long. Trimming took off 8 bases at V and 4 bases at J, with 17 bases between the two ends. The germline CDR1 and CDR2 sequences are LNHDA and SQIVND (reference sequence). CDR3 sequence (DNA): TGTGCCAGTGCCAACAGGGATGGCGGCTATGGCTACACCTTC. This gives the protein CASANRDGGYGYTF.

This clone was counted a single time. The chain recombines TRBV5-1 with TRBJ1-3; D remains unclear. This CDR3 is built from 14 residues. CDR1 and CDR2 (germline): SGHRS, YFSETQ. V was trimmed by 4 bases and J by 0 bases, leaving 8 bases between them. The CDR3 coding sequence is TGCGCCAGCAGCCCCCTGGTCTCTGGAAACACCATATATTTT. This encodes CASSPLVSGNTIYF. The full variable domain, completed using reference TRBV5-1 and TRBJ1-3, is KAGVTQTPRYLIKTRGQQVTLSCSPISGHRSVSWYQQTPGQGLQFLFEYFSETQRNKGNFPGRFSGRQFSNSRSEMNVSTLELGDSALYLCASSPLVSGNTIYFGEGSWLTVV.

The V and J genes are TRBV5-1 and TRBJ1-1; D is unresolved. The CDR3 sequence is 15 residues long. Per germline, CDR1 SGHRS and CDR2 YFSETQ. Trimming removed 0 bases at V and 3 bases at J, with 12 bases between. The CDR3 DNA reads TGCGCCAGCAGCTTGGCCATGAGCGGGGACACTGAAGCTTTCTTT. It yields the protein CASSLAMSGDTEAFF.

The J gene is TRBJ2-7, the V gene TRBV15; D remains unclear. This CDR3 contains 15 residues. The ends were cut back, 0 bases at V and 0 bases at J, with 9 bases in the middle. Germline V gene lookup returns CDR1 LNHNV and CDR2 YYDKDF (reference sequence). The CDR3 DNA is TGTGCCACCAGCAGAGATTTGGCGTCCTCCTACGAGCAGTACTTC. Translating it yields CATSRDLASSYEQYF.

This chain joins TRBV4-1 and TRBJ1-4; D is unclear. The CDR3 loop spans 13 amino acids. V dropped 4 bases and J dropped 4 bases, with 7 bases sitting between them. Germline CDR1 is MGHRA and CDR2 is YSYEKL. This CDR3 reads CASSREINEKLFF. CDR3 in DNA: TGCGCCAGCAGCCGAGAAATTAATGAAAAACTGTTTTTT.

This rearrangement joins TRBV5-4 to TRBJ1-2; 9 bases match TRBD1. Per germline, CDR1 SGHNT and CDR2 YYREEE (reference sequence). J gave up 1 base and V 6 bases, and 10 bases lay outside the gene matches. This CDR3 has 16 amino acids. The CDR3: CASKTGQGILNYGYTF. Here the CDR3 DNA reads TGTGCCAGCAAAACCGGACAGGGGATCCTTAACTATGGCTACACCTTC.

The genes are TRBV5-4 and TRBJ2-3, with D unresolved. V lost 2 bases, J lost 4 bases, and 8 bases lay in between. This CDR3 region has 13 residues. Looked up from germline, CDR1 is SGHNT and CDR2 is YYREEE (reference sequence). CDR3 sequence: CASSLPPPDTQYF. The CDR3 DNA reads TGTGCCAGCAGCTTACCCCCCCCAGATACGCAGTATTTT.

This chain links TRBV4-3 with TRBJ2-1, with D hard to call. Germline lookup yields CDR1 LGHNA and CDR2 YSLEER. There are 15 residues in the CDR3. V lost 4 bases to trimming and J lost 5 bases, with 15 bases between them. The CDR3 reads CASSRSRTVHNEQFF. CDR3 DNA sequence: TGCGCCAGCAGCCGCTCCAGAACGGTCCACAATGAGCAGTTCTTC.

Details on this clone: This sample includes further DNA sequences coding for the same CDR3. J is TRBJ2-7 and V is TRBV6-5, with TRBD2 as a possible D gene (5 bases). Per the germline V gene, CDR1 is MNHEY and CDR2 is SVGAGI. V lost 0 bases, J lost 4 bases, and 7 bases lay in between. The CDR3 has 13 residues. The CDR3 DNA follows: TGTGCCAGCAGTTACTCTAGAGGGTACGAGCAGTACTTC. Amino acids: CASSYSRGYEQYF.

V and J are TRBV7-2 and TRBJ1-2; TRBD1 aligns across 8 bases. The CDR3 contains 13 residues. Germline-derived CDR1 and CDR2 are SGHTA and FQGNSA. V lost 2 bases, J lost 8 bases, and 4 bases stayed unmatched. CDR3 in DNA: TGTGCCAGCAGCTTACAGGGGGCAAGGGGCTACACCTTC. It yields the protein CASSLQGARGYTF.

There are a few counts of this clone. J is TRBJ1-1 and V is TRBV7-2; 8 positions match TRBD1. This CDR3 has 14 amino acids. The germline V gene has CDR1 SGHTA and CDR2 FQGNSA. Germline trimming cut 0 bases from V and 4 bases from J; bases unmatched to any gene: 1. CDR3 protein: CASSLAGQGTEAFF. Here the CDR3 DNA reads TGTGCCAGCAGCTTAGCAGGACAGGGCACTGAAGCTTTCTTT.

The chain uses TRBV28 and TRBJ2-1; D is unclear. The CDR3 length is 16 residues. V gave up 6 bases and J gave up 0 bases, with 15 bases separating them. Per the germline V gene, CDR1 is MDHEN and CDR2 is SYDVKM. In DNA form, the CDR3 reads TGTGCCAGCAGCAGCCCCGAGGCGAGCTCCTACAATGAGCAGTTCTTC. Encoded protein: CASSSPEASSYNEQFF.

This clone came up once. V usage is TRBV4-1 and J usage is TRBJ2-3; D remains unclear. The germline gives CDR1 MGHRA, CDR2 YSYEKL. This CDR3 has 16 amino acids. The V end was cut by 2 bases, the J end by 4 bases, with 16 bases between. CDR3 sequence (DNA): TGCGCCAGCAGCCAAAGGCTTACCGGAGACTCAGATACGCAGTATTTT. Translating it yields CASSQRLTGDSDTQYF.

The V and J genes are TRBV4-1 and TRBJ2-1; 9 bases agree with TRBD2. The CDR3 sequence is 16 residues long. Germline V gene lookup returns CDR1 MGHRA and CDR2 YSYEKL. V lost 0 bases to trimming and J lost 6 bases; unmatched junction nucleotides: 6. The CDR3 nucleotides read TGCGCCAGCAGCCAAGATTTGGCGGGAGGGGTCAATGAGCAGTTCTTC. Protein: CASSQDLAGGVNEQFF.

This chain connects TRBV25-1 to TRBJ2-1; D might be TRBD2 (6 bases). V lost 5 bases, J lost 0 bases, and 14 bases lay in between. CDR1 and CDR2 (germline): MGHDK, SYGVNS. This CDR3 has 16 residues. The CDR3 region is CASSPLAGGSYNEQFF. Written as DNA, the CDR3 is TGTGCCAGCAGTCCACTAGCTGGGGGCTCCTACAATGAGCAGTTCTTC.

The chain couples TRBV20-1 to TRBJ2-7; D is unclear. Trimming removed 6 bases at V and 2 bases at J, with 8 bases between. The CDR3 covers 11 residues. Germline V gene data show CDR1 as DFQATT and CDR2 as SNEGSKA (reference sequence). In DNA, the CDR3 is TGCAGTGCGGTCTCCACCTACGAGCAGTACTTC. Its translation is CSAVSTYEQYF.